The T cell receptor beta chain described here comes from a study of vaccination and CD4 T cells after COVID-19. Treatment here: approximately nine-day PBMC culture with coronavirus spike peptide pools or control peptides (ViraFEST assay). Cultured CD4+ T-cell DNA underwent Oncomine TCR Beta short-read sequencing. TCRdb independently ran MiXCR on the PCR reads; one entry per CDR3 protein. Counted here are just over 20,000 distinct CDR3 sequences, approximately 40% occurring once; the ten biggest clones make up about 2.9%. About this clonotype: Antigen: not known.

CDR1 MDHEN and CDR2 SYDVKM come from the germline V gene. Trimming took off 6 bases at V and 0 bases at J, with 21 bases between the two ends. This CDR3 is built from 18 residues. This TCR was sampled from a human donor who had recovered from COVID-19. This sample comprised CD4+ T cells from blood, cultured in vitro, obtained after SARS-CoV-2 vaccination. This rearrangement joins TRBV28 to TRBJ1-5; a possible D gene is TRBD1 (6 bases). This CDR3 is CASSQPGGQKNSNQPQHF. The CDR3, as DNA: TGTGCCAGCAGCCAGCCCGGTGGACAGAAGAATAGCAATCAGCCCCAGCATTTT. Combining the CDR3 with reference TRBV28 and TRBJ1-5 gives the whole variable domain DVKVTQSSRYLVKRTGEKVFLECVQDMDHENMFWYRQDPGLGLRLIYFSYDVKMKEKGDIPEGYSVSREKKERFSLILESASTNQTSMYLCASSQPGGQKNSNQPQHFGDGTRLSIL.